Listed here are 2 T cell receptor beta chains from one sample, sequenced in a study of blood T cell repertoires in COVID-19. TCRdb's table, derived via immunoSEQ multiplex PCR, lists solely in-frame clones and lacks some. The sample records roughly 250,000 clones, around 81% being singletons. Sequenced material: peripheral blood. These receptors all come from a person aged 70 to 79 with COVID-19, enrolled during active disease.

J is TRBJ1-5 and V is TRBV27; tentatively, D is TRBD1 (6 bases). This CDR3 has 13 residues. Trimming removed 4 bases from V and 4 bases from J, with 8 bases in between. CDR1 is MNHEY, CDR2 SMNVEV, per germline (reference sequence). The CDR3 region has the DNA TGTGCCAGCAGTTGGACAGTTAATCAGCCCCAGCATTTT. Protein: CASSWTVNQPQHF.

The gene calls are TRBV7-6 and TRBJ2-3, with 10 bases fitting TRBD2. Germline values: CDR1 SGHVS, CDR2 FNYEAQ. Trimming cost V 5 bases and J 6 bases; bases outside gene matches: 8. The CDR3 contains 15 residues. CDR3: CASSIRSGRADTQYF. CDR3 nucleotide sequence: TGTGCCAGCAGCATCCGAAGCGGGAGGGCCGATACGCAGTATTTT.